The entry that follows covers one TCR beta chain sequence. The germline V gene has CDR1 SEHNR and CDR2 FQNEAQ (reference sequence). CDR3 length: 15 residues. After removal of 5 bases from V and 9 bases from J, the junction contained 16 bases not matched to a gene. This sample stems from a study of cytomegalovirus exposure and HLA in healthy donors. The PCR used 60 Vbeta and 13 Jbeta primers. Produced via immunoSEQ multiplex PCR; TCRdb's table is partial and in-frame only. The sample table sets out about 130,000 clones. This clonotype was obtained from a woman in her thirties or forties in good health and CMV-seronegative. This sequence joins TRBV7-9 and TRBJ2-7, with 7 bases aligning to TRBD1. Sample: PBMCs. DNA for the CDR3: TGTGCCAGCAGCCCGACGCCAGGGACAGCCCATGGGCAGTACGTC. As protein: CASSPTPGTAHGQYV.